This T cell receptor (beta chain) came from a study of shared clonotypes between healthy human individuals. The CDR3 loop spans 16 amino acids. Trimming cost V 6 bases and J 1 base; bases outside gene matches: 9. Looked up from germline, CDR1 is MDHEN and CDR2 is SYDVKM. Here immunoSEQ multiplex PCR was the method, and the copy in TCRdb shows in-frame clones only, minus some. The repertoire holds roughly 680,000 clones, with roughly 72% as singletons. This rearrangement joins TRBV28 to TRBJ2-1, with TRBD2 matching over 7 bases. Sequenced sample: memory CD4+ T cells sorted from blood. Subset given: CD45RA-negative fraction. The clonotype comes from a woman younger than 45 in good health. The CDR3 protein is CASRPEGGSSYNEQFF. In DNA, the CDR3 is TGTGCCAGCAGACCAGAGGGCGGGAGTTCCTACAATGAGCAGTTCTTC.